The rows below give T cell receptor beta chains drawn from one sample of a study of T-cell memory formation after mild COVID-19. Using its own MiXCR run on the 5' RACE reads, TCRdb lists one record per CDR3 protein. This sample has 300,000 or so distinct CDR3 sequences, with around 15% found just once. Sequencing was carried out using PBMCs or a T cell subset sorted from them (not recorded which). The receptor set was obtained from a man aged 18 to 30 who had mild COVID-19 (a few samples of this study predate the infection). Cell type and time point are not known. The CDR3 runs from the conserved cysteine through the conserved F or W. The order of the fields is J gene, clone size, V gene, D gene, CDR3 DNA, CDR3 protein. The D gene is left open where the match is weak. Only part of the rows carry a size: once, few, many, or a class if the clone is expanded.

j_gene: TRBJ2-3
abundance: .
v_gene: TRBV15
d_gene: .
CDR3nt: TGTGCCACCAGCAGAGAAGCCACTAGTCCAGATACGCAGTATTTT
CDR3aa: CATSREATSPDTQYF

j_gene: TRBJ2-5
abundance: few
v_gene: TRBV6-5
d_gene: TRBD1
CDR3nt: TGTGCCAGCAGTTACCGAGCATACAGGGGGACGGAGACCCAGTACTTC
CDR3aa: CASSYRAYRGTETQYF

j_gene: TRBJ2-5
abundance: many
v_gene: TRBV12-3/TRBV12-4
d_gene: TRBD2
CDR3nt: TGTGCCAGCAGGCCGAACAGGCGTACCCAGCGGGAGCAAGAGACCCAGTACTTC
CDR3aa: CASRPNRRTQREQETQYF

j_gene: TRBJ2-1
abundance: few
v_gene: TRBV29-1
d_gene: .
CDR3nt: TGCAGCGTCGGCTGGATGGCGGGGAGGCAGTTCTTC
CDR3aa: CSVGWMAGRQFF

j_gene: TRBJ2-2
abundance: .
v_gene: TRBV7-8
d_gene: .
CDR3nt: TGTGCCAGCGGGACCATCGGGACCAGAAACACCGGGGAGCTGTTTTTT
CDR3aa: CASGTIGTRNTGELFF

j_gene: TRBJ2-7
abundance: few
v_gene: TRBV18
d_gene: TRBD1
CDR3nt: TGTGCCAGCTCACCACCCCAGGGGGCGGACCACGAGCAGTACTTC
CDR3aa: CASSPPQGADHEQYF

j_gene: TRBJ1-6
abundance: .
v_gene: TRBV20-1
d_gene: TRBD1
CDR3nt: TGCAGTGCTAAAAACAGGGGGCTCTCCTATAATTCACCCCTCCACTTT
CDR3aa: CSAKNRGLSYNSPLHF

j_gene: TRBJ1-5
abundance: .
v_gene: TRBV7-6
d_gene: .
CDR3nt: TGTGCCAGCACCGTAAACAGGGATAGCAATCAGCCCCAGCATTTT
CDR3aa: CASTVNRDSNQPQHF

j_gene: TRBJ2-3
abundance: .
v_gene: TRBV5-1
d_gene: .
CDR3nt: TGCGCCAGCAGCGCCGGGACTCGACGCACAGATACGCAGTATTTT
CDR3aa: CASSAGTRRTDTQYF

j_gene: TRBJ1-1
abundance: few
v_gene: TRBV4-1
d_gene: .
CDR3nt: TGCGCCAGCAGTGTAGGACAGAGGAATGAAGCTTTCTTT
CDR3aa: CASSVGQRNEAFF

j_gene: TRBJ1-1
abundance: few
v_gene: TRBV12-3/TRBV12-4
d_gene: .
CDR3nt: TGTGCCAGCAACCTCGCGGTGGGGGCCTCTGAAGCTTTCTTT
CDR3aa: CASNLAVGASEAFF

j_gene: TRBJ1-1
abundance: few
v_gene: TRBV12-3/TRBV12-4
d_gene: .
CDR3nt: TGTGCCAGCAGTGGACACTTGAACACTGAAGCTTTCTTT
CDR3aa: CASSGHLNTEAFF

j_gene: TRBJ2-6
abundance: .
v_gene: TRBV18
d_gene: .
CDR3nt: TGTGCCAGCTCACCACTCTACCAGGCCAACTCTGGGGCCAACGTCCTGACTTTC
CDR3aa: CASSPLYQANSGANVLTF

j_gene: TRBJ2-3
abundance: few
v_gene: TRBV5-1
d_gene: .
CDR3nt: TGCGCCAGCAGCGTAATCGCACAGGGTGACACGCAGTATTTT
CDR3aa: CASSVIAQGDTQYF

j_gene: TRBJ1-5
abundance: few
v_gene: TRBV7-2
d_gene: TRBD1
CDR3nt: TGTGCCAGCAGCCGGGACAGGGTTCAGCCCCAGCATTTT
CDR3aa: CASSRDRVQPQHF

j_gene: TRBJ1-6
abundance: .
v_gene: TRBV29-1
d_gene: TRBD1
CDR3nt: TGCAGCGTTGGGACAGGGGACGGTTCACCCCTCCACTTT
CDR3aa: CSVGTGDGSPLHF

j_gene: TRBJ2-1
abundance: many
v_gene: TRBV5-1
d_gene: TRBD1
CDR3nt: TGCGCCAGCAGCTCGCAGGGGGTTAGTACCTACAATGAGCAGTTCTTC
CDR3aa: CASSSQGVSTYNEQFF

j_gene: TRBJ2-3
abundance: .
v_gene: TRBV20-1
d_gene: TRBD1
CDR3nt: TGCAGTGCCTTAACAGGGGCGGGAGATACGCAGTATTTT
CDR3aa: CSALTGAGDTQYF

j_gene: TRBJ1-3
abundance: .
v_gene: TRBV20-1
d_gene: .
CDR3nt: TGCAGTGCTAGAGACCCCGTGATCTCTGGAAACACCATATATTTT
CDR3aa: CSARDPVISGNTIYF

j_gene: TRBJ2-5
abundance: many
v_gene: TRBV7-2
d_gene: .
CDR3nt: TGTGCCAGCAGCTTAGCGAAGGGGCTGGACCAAGAGACCCAGTACTTC
CDR3aa: CASSLAKGLDQETQYF

j_gene: TRBJ2-1
abundance: .
v_gene: TRBV7-3
d_gene: .
CDR3nt: TGTGCCAGCAGCCCGAGGAACAGGGTAGGCTACAATGAGCAGTTCTTC
CDR3aa: CASSPRNRVGYNEQFF

j_gene: TRBJ1-1
abundance: .
v_gene: TRBV11-2
d_gene: .
CDR3nt: TGTGCCAGCAGCTCCCGCGGAGGGGAGAAAACTGAAGCTTTCTTT
CDR3aa: CASSSRGGEKTEAFF

j_gene: TRBJ1-1
abundance: few
v_gene: TRBV7-9
d_gene: TRBD1
CDR3nt: TGTGCCAGCAGCGCGGGACAGGGGGCCGCCTGGGACACTGAAGCTTTCTTT
CDR3aa: CASSAGQGAAWDTEAFF

j_gene: TRBJ1-4
abundance: few
v_gene: TRBV5-1
d_gene: .
CDR3nt: TGCGCCAGCAGCCAACAGGGAGCAACTAATGAAAAACTGTTTTTT
CDR3aa: CASSQQGATNEKLFF

j_gene: TRBJ1-1
abundance: .
v_gene: TRBV12-3/TRBV12-4
d_gene: .
CDR3nt: TGTGCCAGCAGTTTTCGGAGGCTGATGAACACTGAAGCTTTCTTT
CDR3aa: CASSFRRLMNTEAFF

j_gene: TRBJ2-3
abundance: few
v_gene: TRBV24-1
d_gene: .
CDR3nt: TGTGCCACCAGTGATTCGATGGCAGATACGCAGTATTTT
CDR3aa: CATSDSMADTQYF

j_gene: TRBJ2-2
abundance: .
v_gene: TRBV20-1
d_gene: .
CDR3nt: TGCAGTGCTAGGCGGCAGGCGATCGGGGAGCTGTTTTTT
CDR3aa: CSARRQAIGELFF

j_gene: TRBJ1-1
abundance: few
v_gene: TRBV12-3/TRBV12-4
d_gene: .
CDR3nt: TGTGCCAGCAACCTACAGGGTTTAAACACTGAAGCTTTCTTT
CDR3aa: CASNLQGLNTEAFF

j_gene: TRBJ1-3
abundance: .
v_gene: TRBV7-6
d_gene: TRBD1
CDR3nt: TGTGCCAGCAGCCCCCGCTCGACAGGGACCTTTTCTGGAAACACCATATATTTT
CDR3aa: CASSPRSTGTFSGNTIYF

j_gene: TRBJ1-2
abundance: few
v_gene: TRBV4-1
d_gene: TRBD1
CDR3nt: TGCGCCAGCAGCCAAGGGGACAGGGAGGGTGATGGCTACACCTTC
CDR3aa: CASSQGDREGDGYTF

j_gene: TRBJ2-7
abundance: few
v_gene: TRBV7-9
d_gene: .
CDR3nt: TGTGCCAGCGGATCCGTGGGGATCTACGAGCAGTACTTC
CDR3aa: CASGSVGIYEQYF

j_gene: TRBJ2-3
abundance: few
v_gene: TRBV5-1
d_gene: .
CDR3nt: TGCGCCAGCAGCTTTTGGGGGGGCCGGGGAGATACGCAGTATTTT
CDR3aa: CASSFWGGRGDTQYF

j_gene: TRBJ1-1
abundance: few
v_gene: TRBV12-3/TRBV12-4
d_gene: .
CDR3nt: TGTGCCAGCAGTACAACAGGGTTTCCCAACACTGAAGCTTTCTTT
CDR3aa: CASSTTGFPNTEAFF

j_gene: TRBJ2-1
abundance: many
v_gene: TRBV5-1
d_gene: .
CDR3nt: TGCGCCAGCAGCTTGGCCCCTGGTTTTTATTGGGAGGATGAGCAGTTCTTC
CDR3aa: CASSLAPGFYWEDEQFF

j_gene: TRBJ2-7
abundance: .
v_gene: TRBV11-3
d_gene: .
CDR3nt: TGTGCCAGCAGCTTAGAACCGGGACGCCACTACGAGCAGTACTTC
CDR3aa: CASSLEPGRHYEQYF

j_gene: TRBJ2-1
abundance: once
v_gene: TRBV15
d_gene: TRBD1
CDR3nt: TGTGCCACCAGCAGATCTCCGGCCGGGACAGGGTTATACAATGAGCAGTTCTTC
CDR3aa: CATSRSPAGTGLYNEQFF